This T cell receptor (beta chain) emerged from a study of control samples from healthy donors and cancer patients. Germline V gene sequence: CDR1 SGHNT, CDR2 YENEEA. The CDR3 is made up of 14 amino acids. V was shortened by 5 bases and J by 5 bases, with 16 bases between the two germline ends. The repertoire was sequenced with immunoSEQ multiplex PCR; TCRdb's copy has only in-frame clones and lacks some. The sample has around 90,000 clones, 85% seen once. The clonotype comes from a woman in her 40s in good health. Sequencing was done on a sample of blood. V is TRBV11-3 and J is TRBJ2-7; D is perhaps TRBD1 (7 bases). Here the CDR3 DNA reads TGTGCCAGCAGCGGCGAGGCAGGGGGGAACGAGCAGTACTTC. Translated, it gives CASSGEAGGNEQYF.